These 28 T cell receptor beta chains came from one sample sequenced in a study of blood T cell repertoires in COVID-19. TCRdb keeps only in-frame clones here, not all; method: immunoSEQ multiplex PCR. The sample has 310,000 or so clones, around 90% seen once. The specimen was peripheral blood. The source is a man aged 18 to 29 who had recovered from COVID-19.

CDR3 sequence reads: CASSFMDRVNSPLHF. The CDR3 nucleotides are TGTGCCAGCAGTTTTATGGACAGGGTTAATTCACCCCTCCACTTT. The chain combines TRBV27 with TRBJ1-6, with 8 bases that match TRBD1. The CDR3 extends over 15 amino acids. Unmatched junction bases numbered 4, after V lost 3 bases and J lost 6 bases. The V gene's germline CDR1 is MNHEY and CDR2 SMNVEV (reference sequence).

The chain joins TRBV4-3 to TRBJ2-3; no firm D call. The germline V and J ends were trimmed by 1 base and 6 bases, with 5 bases remaining between them. CDR1 and CDR2 from the germline V gene are LGHNA and YSLEER. The CDR3 has 12 residues. The CDR3: CASSQGADTQYF. The CDR3 DNA is TGCGCCAGCAGCCAAGGGGCCGATACGCAGTATTTT.

CDR3 sequence reads: CASSQESYRDEKLFF. CDR3 bases: TGCGCCAGCAGCCAAGAAAGCTACAGGGATGAAAAACTGTTTTTT. V is TRBV4-1 and J is TRBJ1-4; D possibly corresponds to TRBD1 (6 bases). This CDR3 has 15 amino acids. V lost 0 bases to trimming and J lost 6 bases, with 11 bases between them. Germline CDR1 is MGHRA and CDR2 is YSYEKL.

As DNA, the CDR3 is TGTGCCTGGAGTGCCCCCCTTTTCAGGGCCGAGCAGTACTTC. Amino acids: CAWSAPLFRAEQYF. The gene calls are TRBV30 and TRBJ2-7; a weak D match, TRBD1 (5 bases). The CDR3 has 14 residues. V was trimmed by 1 base and J by 6 bases, leaving 16 bases between them. Per germline, CDR1 GTSNPN and CDR2 SVGIG (reference sequence).

The CDR3 DNA reads TGTGCCAGCAGCTTAGGGATTGGGGGGGGAGGCCCGAACACTGAAGCTTTCTTT. It is translated as CASSLGIGGGGPNTEAFF. The chain recombines TRBV11-2 with TRBJ1-1, with D possibly TRBD1 on 5 matching bases. Trimming shortened V by 1 base and J by 1 base, and 19 bases separated the two germline ends. CDR1 is SGHAT, CDR2 FQNNGV, per germline. CDR3 size: 18 residues.

This chain joins TRBV29-1 and TRBJ2-1; possible D gene TRBD1, 6 bases. The CDR3 covers 13 residues. The germline V and J ends were trimmed by 8 bases and 4 bases, with 15 bases remaining between them. Germline values: CDR1 SQVTM, CDR2 ANQGSEA. CDR3 sequence: CSPRDTLYNEQFF. CDR3 sequence (DNA): TGCAGCCCTCGGGACACCTTATACAATGAGCAGTTCTTC.

The rearrangement links TRBV6-5 to TRBJ2-5; unclear D gene. With 4 bases removed from V and 5 bases from J, the gap between germline ends came to 17 bases. This CDR3 has 15 amino acids. Germline V gene lookup returns CDR1 MNHEY and CDR2 SVGAGI. CDR3: CASSSSDRRWETQYF. The CDR3 DNA reads as TGTGCCAGCAGTTCTTCAGACCGGCGGTGGGAGACCCAGTACTTC.

The chain carries TRBV11-1 and TRBJ2-3, with no clear D. Germline V gene sequence: CDR1 SGHAT, CDR2 FQDESV (reference sequence). CDR3 length equals 12 residues. V lost 4 bases and J lost 6, with 8 bases in between. CDR3 sequence (DNA): TGTGCCAGCAGCTCCGGGTCGGATACGCAGTATTTT. Amino acids: CASSSGSDTQYF.

V gene TRBV10-3 combines with J gene TRBJ2-5; 11 nucleotides match TRBD2. J was trimmed by 2 bases and V by 5 bases; bases with no gene match: 7. Germline V lookup: CDR1 ENHRY, CDR2 SYGVKD. The CDR3 has 16 amino acids. The CDR3 here is CAISTLAGGGQETQYF. The CDR3 DNA reads TGTGCCATCAGTACTCTAGCGGGAGGCGGTCAAGAGACCCAGTACTTC.

CDR3 in DNA: TGTGCCAGCAGTTACCGGACAGAACGTTCACCCCTCCACTTT. Translated: CASSYRTERSPLHF. The J gene is TRBJ1-6, the V gene TRBV6-5, with D perhaps TRBD1 (6 bases). This CDR3 region has 14 residues. In germline, CDR1 is MNHEY, CDR2 SVGAGI. Trimming shortened V by 2 bases and J by 9 bases, and 11 bases separated the two germline ends.

J is TRBJ2-1 and V is TRBV5-5; no firm D call. CDR3 length: 12 amino acids. The ends were cut back, 4 bases at V and 6 bases at J, with 8 bases in the middle. Looked up from germline, CDR1 is SGHKS and CDR2 is YYEKEE (reference sequence). CDR3 protein: CASSPGFNEQFF. The CDR3 DNA reads as TGTGCCAGCAGCCCCGGGTTCAATGAGCAGTTCTTC. The full variable domain, with the rest looked up from reference TRBV5-5 and TRBJ2-1, is DAGVTQSPTHLIKTRGQQVTLRCSPISGHKSVSWYQQVLGQGPQFIFQYYEKEERGRGNFPDRFSARQFPNYSSELNVNALLLGDSALYLCASSPGFNEQFFGPGTRLTVL.

This chain links TRBV18 with TRBJ1-5; TRBD1 is a possible D gene (5 bases). Per the germline V gene, CDR1 is KGHSH and CDR2 is LQKENI. V lost 6 bases, J lost 4 bases, and 10 bases lay in between. CDR3 length: 13 residues. CDR3 in amino acids: CASSLGPNQPQHF. The CDR3 DNA reads as TGTGCCAGCTCTCTGGGGCCAAATCAGCCCCAGCATTTT.

The chain links TRBV7-3 to TRBJ1-3, with a possible D match to TRBD1 (5 bases). In germline, CDR1 is SGHTA, CDR2 FQGTGA. This CDR3 region has 15 residues. V was trimmed by 4 bases and J by 0 bases, leaving 10 bases between them. The chain's CDR3 is CASSSQGNSGNTIYF. The CDR3 DNA reads as TGTGCCAGCAGCTCCCAGGGTAACTCTGGAAACACCATATATTTT.

The CDR3 DNA follows: TGTGCCAGCAGTCCCCTGGGGACAGGGGGTGCCTATGGCTACACCTTC. It codes for CASSPLGTGGAYGYTF. The rearrangement joins TRBV6-2 or TRBV6-3 to TRBJ1-2, with 11 bases fitting TRBD1. Germline trimming cut 5 bases from V and 4 bases from J; bases unmatched to any gene: 9. CDR1 MNHEY and CDR2 SVGEGT come from the germline V gene. This CDR3 has 16 amino acids.

The chain has TRBV3-1 (or the pseudogene TRBV3-2) and TRBJ2-5; 9 nucleotides align to TRBD2. V lost 3 bases, J lost 5 bases, and 16 bases stayed unmatched. The CDR3 totals 18 residues. Germline V CDR1 and CDR2: LGHDT, YNNKEL (reference sequence). Written as DNA, the CDR3 is TGTGCCAGCAGCCAGGGCTCGCCTAGCGGGATAGGAAGGGAGACCCAGTACTTC. Its translation is CASSQGSPSGIGRETQYF.

This clone was counted once. The CDR3 coding sequence is TGTGCCTGGAGTGTCGCCCTCGGGGGCTACGAGCAGTACTTC. Residues: CAWSVALGGYEQYF. The J gene is TRBJ2-7, the V gene TRBV30; D perhaps matches TRBD2 (6 bases). Germline CDR1 GTSNPN, CDR2 SVGIG (reference sequence). V shed 0 bases and J shed 3 bases, with 12 bases lying between them. The CDR3 totals 14 residues.

This chain uses TRBV19 with TRBJ2-7; 10 bases agree with TRBD2. CDR1 and CDR2 from the germline V gene are LNHDA and SQIVND (reference sequence). Trimming took 4 bases from V and 2 from J; bases not matched to a gene: 2. The CDR3 runs 14 residues. The CDR3 bases are TGTGCCAGTAGTAGGCTAGCGGGGGCCTACGAGCAGTACTTC. Amino acid sequence: CASSRLAGAYEQYF.

The gene calls are TRBV16 and TRBJ1-1; 10 positions match TRBD1. The junction had 5 bases not matched to a gene; V was cut back by 6 bases and J by 4 bases. The length of the CDR3 is 14 residues. CDR1 is KGHSY, CDR2 FQNENV, per germline. The CDR3, as DNA: TGTGCCAGCAGACTCGGGACAGGGGCCACTGAAGCTTTCTTT. This codes for CASRLGTGATEAFF.

The CDR3 region has the DNA TGTGCCAGCAGTTTACGGGGACAGGACGGGGCTTTCTTT. Protein product: CASSLRGQDGAFF. The V and J genes are TRBV27 and TRBJ1-1; 8 bases map to TRBD1. J gave up 11 bases and V 2 bases, and 7 bases lay outside the gene matches. CDR1 is MNHEY and CDR2 is SMNVEV in the germline V gene (reference sequence). The length of the CDR3 is 13 residues.

J is TRBJ1-1 and V is TRBV10-1, with D possibly matching TRBD1 (6 bases). The CDR3 extends over 13 amino acids. V lost 6 bases and J lost 0, with 8 bases in between. Germline V gene data show CDR1 as WNHNN and CDR2 as SYGVQD (reference sequence). In DNA, the CDR3 is TGCGCCAGCAGGGACAGCTTGAACACTGAAGCTTTCTTT. Protein sequence: CASRDSLNTEAFF.

The chain employs TRBV5-1 and TRBJ2-2; 7 nucleotides agree with TRBD1. Losses at the gene ends were 2 bases for V and 4 bases for J; bases not matched to a gene: 5. CDR3 length equals 15 residues. The germline CDR1 and CDR2 sequences are SGHRS and YFSETQ. DNA of the CDR3: TGCGCCAGCAGCTTCCGGGACAGAAGCACCGGGGAGCTGTTTTTT. This gives the protein CASSFRDRSTGELFF.

This clone is a singleton in its sample. The chain carries TRBV11-2 and TRBJ1-4, with 7 positions matching TRBD1. Germline loops: CDR1 SGHAT, CDR2 FQNNGV. V shed 4 bases and J 6 bases; nucleotides not matched to a gene: 8. This CDR3 comprises 15 residues. DNA of the CDR3: TGTGCCAGCAGCTCGACAGGGCTGGGGTATGAAAAACTGTTTTTT. Protein: CASSSTGLGYEKLFF.

The chain is built from TRBV6-2 or TRBV6-3 and TRBJ1-4; 7 positions match TRBD1. V lost 0 bases and J lost 2; bases outside the gene matches: 9. CDR3 length: 18 amino acids. Germline assignment: CDR1 MNHEY and CDR2 SVGEGT. The CDR3 region is CASSYSTTGTATNEKLFF. CDR3 coding DNA: TGTGCCAGCAGTTACTCCACGACAGGGACGGCCACTAATGAAAAACTGTTTTTT.

The chain joins TRBV7-9 to TRBJ2-3, with 7 positions matching TRBD1. Germline V gene lookup returns CDR1 SEHNR and CDR2 FQNEAQ (reference sequence). With 5 bases clipped from V and 3 bases from J, the junction kept 11 bases outside the gene matches. This CDR3 has 16 amino acids. The DNA of the CDR3 is TGTGCCAGCAGCATTCCGACAGGGTGGGCGACAGATACGCAGTATTTT. It specifies CASSIPTGWATDTQYF.

V and J are TRBV28 and TRBJ2-2; D call uncertain. Germline lookup yields CDR1 MDHEN and CDR2 SYDVKM. The CDR3 spans 14 residues. V was trimmed by 1 base and J by 3 bases, leaving 6 bases between them. The CDR3 coding sequence is TGTGCCAGCAGTTTATATCGGTACACCGGGGAGCTGTTTTTT. It encodes CASSLYRYTGELFF.

This clone was seen more than once but under ten times. The V and J genes are TRBV4-3 and TRBJ1-1; D perhaps matches TRBD1 (6 bases). V lost 2 bases and J 10 bases, leaving 14 bases between the germline ends. CDR1 and CDR2 (germline): LGHNA, YSLEER. CDR3 length: 13 amino acids. This chain's CDR3 is CASSQIPGDIAFF. The CDR3 nucleotides are TGCGCCAGCAGCCAAATACCAGGGGATATAGCTTTCTTT.

DNA for the CDR3: TGTGCCAGTATAGGACAGGGCAACACTGAAGCTTTCTTT. Its translation is CASIGQGNTEAFF. This rearrangement joins TRBV19 to TRBJ1-1; TRBD1 matches 8 bases. Trimming took 7 bases from V and 2 from J; bases not matched to a gene: 3. CDR1 is LNHDA, CDR2 SQIVND, per germline (reference sequence). The CDR3 contains 13 residues.

The genes are TRBV29-1 and TRBJ2-7; 11 nucleotides line up with TRBD1. J gave up 6 bases and V 5 bases, and 12 bases lay outside the gene matches. CDR3 length equals 15 residues. The germline V gene has CDR1 SQVTM and CDR2 ANQGSEA. CDR3 in DNA: TGCAGCGTTTCCGCCGGGACAGGGGGGTTTGGCGAGCAGTACTTC. Encoded protein: CSVSAGTGGFGEQYF.